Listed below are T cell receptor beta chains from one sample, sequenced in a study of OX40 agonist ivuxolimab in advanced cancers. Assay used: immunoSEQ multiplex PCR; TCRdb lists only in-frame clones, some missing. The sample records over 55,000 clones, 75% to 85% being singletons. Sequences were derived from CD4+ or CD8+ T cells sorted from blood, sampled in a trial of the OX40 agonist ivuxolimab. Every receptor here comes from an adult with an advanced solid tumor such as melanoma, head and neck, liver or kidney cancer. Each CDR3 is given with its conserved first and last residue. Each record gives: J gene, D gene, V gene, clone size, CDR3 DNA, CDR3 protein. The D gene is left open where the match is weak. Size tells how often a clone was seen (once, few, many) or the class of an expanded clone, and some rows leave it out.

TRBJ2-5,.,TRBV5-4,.,TGTGCCAGCAGCTTGGGACTTCAAGAGACCCAGTACTTC,CASSLGLQETQYF
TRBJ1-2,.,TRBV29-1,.,TGCAGCGTTGATGCCCGGGAGGATAACTATGGCTACACCTTC,CSVDAREDNYGYTF
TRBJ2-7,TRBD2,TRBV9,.,TGTGCCAGCAGCGCCGGACTAGCTTCGTTGGGCGAGCAGTACTTC,CASSAGLASLGEQYF
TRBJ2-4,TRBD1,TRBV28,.,TGTGCCAGCAGTTCCGCCAGGGACAGGGAATTCTTC,CASSSARDREFF
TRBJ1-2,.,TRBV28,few,TGTGCCAGCAGTTACGGACTCCTCTATGGCTACACCTTC,CASSYGLLYGYTF
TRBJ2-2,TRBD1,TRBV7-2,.,TGTGCCAGCAGCCCTACTGGACAGGCGGCCGGGGAGCTGTTTTTT,CASSPTGQAAGELFF
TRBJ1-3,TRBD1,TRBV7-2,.,TGTGCCAGCACCGGTCCGGGTGGACAGGGAAAAAACACCATATATTTT,CASTGPGGQGKNTIYF
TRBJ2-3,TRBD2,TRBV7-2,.,TGTGCCAGCACCCTCGGGGGGTTCGCAGATACGCAGTATTTT,CASTLGGFADTQYF
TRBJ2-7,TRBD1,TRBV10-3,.,TGTGCCTCGCAGAGGGGACAGGGGAATTCCCTGCCCTACGAGCAGTACTTC,CASQRGQGNSLPYEQYF
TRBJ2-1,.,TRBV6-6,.,TGTGCCAGCAGACCGGACCGAGGGGGCAATGAGCAGTTCTTC,CASRPDRGGNEQFF
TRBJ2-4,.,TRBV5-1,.,TGCGCCAGCAGCTCTGACCACAGGTTAGCCAAAAACATTCAGTACTTC,CASSSDHRLAKNIQYF
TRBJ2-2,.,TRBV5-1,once,TGCGCCAGCAGCTTAGGAGGGAACACCGGGGAGCTGTTTTTT,CASSLGGNTGELFF
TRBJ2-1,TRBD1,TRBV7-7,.,TGTGCCAGCAGCTCCGACAGGGGCAATGAGCAGTTCTTC,CASSSDRGNEQFF
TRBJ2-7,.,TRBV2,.,TGTGCCAGCAGTGAACTAAACTACGAGCAGTACTTC,CASSELNYEQYF
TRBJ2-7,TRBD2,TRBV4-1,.,TGCGCCAGCAGCCAAGTCGGATCTAGCGGGAGGAGGTCCTACGAGCAGTACTTC,CASSQVGSSGRRSYEQYF
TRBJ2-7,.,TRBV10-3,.,TGTGCCATCAGTGATATTAGCGGAGTGTCCTTC,CAISDISGVSF
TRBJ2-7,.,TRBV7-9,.,TGTGCCAGCAGCTTGGGGCAGTCATTGCGAGAAGGTAACGAGCAGTACTTC,CASSLGQSLREGNEQYF
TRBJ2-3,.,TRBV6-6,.,TGTGCCAGCAGGCCATCCGACACAGATACGCAGTATTTT,CASRPSDTDTQYF
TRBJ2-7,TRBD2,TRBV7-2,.,TGTGCCAGCAGCTTAGGGACTAGCGGGGTTAAGAAGTACTTC,CASSLGTSGVKKYF
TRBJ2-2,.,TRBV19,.,TGTGCCAGTATCGACTATGGCAACACCGGGGAGCTGTTTTTT,CASIDYGNTGELFF
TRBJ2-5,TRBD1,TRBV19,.,TGTGCCAGTAGTATTCTTCGGGACAGCCAAGAGACCCAGTACTTC,CASSILRDSQETQYF
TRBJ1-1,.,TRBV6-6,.,TGTGCCAGCAGCCGCCGAGGGACTGAAGCTTTCTTT,CASSRRGTEAFF
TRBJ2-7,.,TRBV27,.,TGTGCCAGCAGATTCCGTGGGGCCCACGAGCAGTACTTC,CASRFRGAHEQYF
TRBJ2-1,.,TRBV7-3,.,TGTGCCAGCAGCTTAACAGGAGGCACAGAAAGACTTAATGAGCAGTTCTTC,CASSLTGGTERLNEQFF
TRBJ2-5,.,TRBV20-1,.,TGCAGTGCGCTACCTAGGGAGACCCAGTACTTC,CSALPRETQYF
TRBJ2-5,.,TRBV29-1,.,TGCAGCGGAGAACTGTTGGAGACCCAGTACTTC,CSGELLETQYF
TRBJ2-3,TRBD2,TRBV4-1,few,TGCGCCAGCAGCTCGCGGAGCGGGGTAAGCACAGATACGCAGTATTTT,CASSSRSGVSTDTQYF
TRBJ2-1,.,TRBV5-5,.,TGTGCCAGCAGCTTGCTGTGGGACAATGAGCAGTTCTTC,CASSLLWDNEQFF
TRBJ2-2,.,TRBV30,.,TGTGCCTGGAGGGAAATGAACACCGGGGAGCTGTTTTTT,CAWREMNTGELFF
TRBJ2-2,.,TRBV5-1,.,TGCGCCAGCAGCTTGGCCGGAGGAGGGAACACCGGGGAGCTGTTTTTT,CASSLAGGGNTGELFF
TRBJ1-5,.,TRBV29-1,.,TGCAGCGTTAGTGGGGGAACGGGGCAGCCCCAGCATTTT,CSVSGGTGQPQHF
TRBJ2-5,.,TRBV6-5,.,TGTGCCAGCAACCGGAGAGGGGAGACAGAGACCCAGTACTTC,CASNRRGETETQYF
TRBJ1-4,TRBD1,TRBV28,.,TGTGCCAGCAGTTTAGAGGACAGGGGACTGTTTTTT,CASSLEDRGLFF
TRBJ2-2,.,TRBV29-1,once,TGCAGCGCCCAGAACACCGGGGAGCTGTTTTTT,CSAQNTGELFF
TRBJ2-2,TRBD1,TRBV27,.,TGTGCCAGCAGTTCACAGGGGGCGGCCGGGGAGCTGTTTTTT,CASSSQGAAGELFF
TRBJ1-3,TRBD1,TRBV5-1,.,TGCGCCAGCAGCCTTAAGGGACAGCGGGCCCTTGAAGATCAACGAAACACCATATATTTT,CASSLKGQRALEDQRNTIYF
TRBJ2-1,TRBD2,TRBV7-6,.,TGTGCCAGCAGCCCGGGACTAGCGGGAGGCCTGGGGCAGTTCTTC,CASSPGLAGGLGQFF
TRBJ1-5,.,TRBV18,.,TGTGCCAGCTCACCACCGGCAGAACGTCAGCCCCAGCATTTT,CASSPPAERQPQHF
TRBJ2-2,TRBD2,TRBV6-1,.,TGTGCCACCGCCCAGACTAGCCAGTACACCGGGGAGCTGTTTTTT,CATAQTSQYTGELFF
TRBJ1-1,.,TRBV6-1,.,TGTGCCAGCGAAAAAAGGGAAGGAAACACTGAAGCTTTCTTT,CASEKREGNTEAFF
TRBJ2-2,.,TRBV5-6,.,TGTGCCAGCAGCTTGGGACCTAGCGTGAACACCGGGGAGCTGTTTTTT,CASSLGPSVNTGELFF
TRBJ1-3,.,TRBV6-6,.,TGTGCCAGCAGTTACGATACTGGAAACACCATATATTTT,CASSYDTGNTIYF
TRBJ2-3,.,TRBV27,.,TGTGCCAGCAGTTCCGACAGTTTGTCACTTACGCAGTATTTT,CASSSDSLSLTQYF
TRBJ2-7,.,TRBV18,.,TGTGCCAGCTCACCACAATCGTACGGAGAGCAGTACTTC,CASSPQSYGEQYF
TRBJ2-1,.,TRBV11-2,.,TGTGCCAGCAGCTCGCTACATCTACAGTTCTTC,CASSSLHLQFF
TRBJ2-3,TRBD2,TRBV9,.,TGTGCCAGCAGCAAGCCCGGGACTATCAATACGCAGTATTTT,CASSKPGTINTQYF
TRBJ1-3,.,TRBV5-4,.,TGTGCCAGCAGCTTGGGGAGAAGTGGAAACACCATATATTTT,CASSLGRSGNTIYF
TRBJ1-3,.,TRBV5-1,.,TGCGCCAGCAGCTTTTTGGAAACAGGGTCTGGAAACACCATATATTTT,CASSFLETGSGNTIYF
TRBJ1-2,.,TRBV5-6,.,TGTGCCAGCAGCTTGGGGCAGGCTCCAAACTATGGCTACACCTTC,CASSLGQAPNYGYTF
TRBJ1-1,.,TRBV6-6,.,TGTGCCAGCAGTTACTCGGTAAACACTGAAGCTTTCTTT,CASSYSVNTEAFF
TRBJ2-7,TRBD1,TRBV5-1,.,TGCGCCAGCAGCTGGTCCGGGACAGGAACCTACGAGCAGTACTTC,CASSWSGTGTYEQYF
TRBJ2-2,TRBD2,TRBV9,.,TGTGCCAGTAGTCCGGGACTAGAGACCGGGGAGCTGTTTTTT,CASSPGLETGELFF
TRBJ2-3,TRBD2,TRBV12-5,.,TGTGCTAGTGGTTCGGGACTAGCGGAGGGGGCAGATACGCAGTATTTT,CASGSGLAEGADTQYF